This TCR beta chain was sequenced during a study of PD-1 blockade in mismatch repair-deficient tumors. Study conclusions and caveats: Rapid post-treatment expansion, then contraction, generally preceding radiologic response, marked tumor-resident clones.

With V trimmed by 7 bases and J by 8 bases, 15 bases remained unmatched. The CDR3 runs to 15 residues. Per the germline V gene, CDR1 is MNHEY and CDR2 is SMNVEV (reference sequence). Sequencing used immunoSEQ multiplex PCR; TCRdb keeps in-frame clones, though not all of them. The profile shows tens of thousands of clones, 81% of them singletons. Concerning this clone: The antigen is unknown.

All patients were mismatch repair deficient, assessed by either PCR or immunohistochemistry. The gene calls are TRBV27 and TRBJ1-2, with TRBD1 matching over 8 bases. This specimen consisted of peripheral blood, obtained 12 weeks after starting pembrolizumab. This sequence was found in an adult with mismatch repair-deficient cancer. The CDR3 coding sequence is TGTGCCAGCACGACCGGGACAGGTTTTACGCGGGGCTACACCTTC. The encoded protein is CASTTGTGFTRGYTF.